The 15 T cell receptor beta chains below come from one sample, sequenced in a study of T cell repertoires in ileal Crohn's disease. Regarding time point: neoterminal ileum biopsy at postoperative endoscopy, about 6 months after surgery. Clones were sequenced by immunoSEQ multiplex PCR, and TCRdb holds only the in-frame ones, with some missing. The sample shows about 62,000 clones, 70% to 90% of them seen only once. Sequencing used ileal tissue. The receptor source for this set is an adult with Crohn's disease.

V gene TRBV6-1 combines with J gene TRBJ1-2; D is ambiguous. With 7 bases removed from V and 4 bases from J, the gap between germline ends came to 13 bases. This CDR3 has 13 residues. CDR1 and CDR2 (germline): MNHNS, SASEGT. The CDR3 DNA reads TGTGCCAGCAACAAGGAGGGAGCCTATGGCTACACCTTC. The encoded protein is CASNKEGAYGYTF.

This chain connects TRBV15 to TRBJ2-1, with a tentative D call TRBD2 (7 bases). Looked up from germline, CDR1 is LNHNV and CDR2 is YYDKDF (reference sequence). V was trimmed by 1 base and J by 0 bases, leaving 13 bases between them. The CDR3 spans 17 residues. This CDR3 is CATSRVTGTISYNEQFF. For the CDR3, the DNA is TGTGCCACCAGCAGAGTAACAGGGACTATCTCCTACAATGAGCAGTTCTTC.

V gene TRBV25-1 combines with J gene TRBJ2-7; TRBD2 matches at 12 bases. Germline lookup yields CDR1 MGHDK and CDR2 SYGVNS. The ends lost 3 bases at V and 4 bases at J; junction bases unmatched: 1. CDR3 length equals 14 residues. CDR3: CASSDGLAGYEQYF. The CDR3 bases are TGTGCCAGCAGTGATGGACTAGCGGGGTACGAGCAGTACTTC.

J is TRBJ2-7 and V is TRBV7-2; D may be TRBD2 (5 bases). CDR1 and CDR2 (germline): SGHTA, FQGNSA. The CDR3 is made up of 16 amino acids. Trimming cost V 5 bases and J 2 bases, with 19 bases left between them. The CDR3 DNA is TGTGCCAGCAGCCAGAAAGGTTTGAGAGGGACCTACGAGCAGTACTTC. This codes for CASSQKGLRGTYEQYF.

The chain carries TRBV28 and TRBJ2-6; 9 bases fit TRBD1. Germline V CDR1 and CDR2: MDHEN, SYDVKM. With 4 bases clipped from V and 1 base from J, the junction kept 5 bases outside the gene matches. This CDR3 is 17 amino acids long. CDR3 protein: CASSSGTGLSGANVLTF. The CDR3 bases are TGTGCCAGCAGTTCTGGGACAGGGTTGTCTGGGGCCAACGTCCTGACTTTC. Complete variable domain (other parts from reference TRBV28 and TRBJ2-6): DVKVTQSSRYLVKRTGEKVFLECVQDMDHENMFWYRQDPGLGLRLIYFSYDVKMKEKGDIPEGYSVSREKKERFSLILESASTNQTSMYLCASSSGTGLSGANVLTFGAGSRLTVL.

This clone appeared once. The chain employs TRBV6-5 and TRBJ2-7, with a tentative D call TRBD2 (5 bases). The CDR3 is made up of 14 amino acids. V dropped 0 bases and J dropped 3 bases, with 9 bases sitting between them. From germline, CDR1 is MNHEY and CDR2 SVGAGI. The CDR3 bases are TGTGCCAGCAGTTACTCGGGGAGACTCTACGAGCAGTACGTC. Encoded protein: CASSYSGRLYEQYV.

The chain uses TRBV4-1 and TRBJ1-5; perhaps TRBD1 as D (5 bases). This CDR3 contains 15 residues. V lost 2 bases and J 4 bases, leaving 12 bases between the germline ends. Per the germline V gene, CDR1 is MGHRA and CDR2 is YSYEKL. CDR3 sequence reads: CASSQSEGVNQPQHF. In DNA form, the CDR3 reads TGCGCCAGCAGCCAATCGGAAGGGGTTAATCAGCCCCAGCATTTT.

The rearrangement uses TRBV21-1 and TRBJ1-2. TRBV21-1 is listed as a pseudogene. The CDR3 has 14 amino acids. The DNA for the CDR3 is TGTGCCAGCGGCCGGCGCCAGCCCCGGGATGGCTACACCTTC. This encodes CASGRRQPRDGYTF.

V is TRBV19 and J is TRBJ2-5, with TRBD1 matching 12 bases. CDR1 and CDR2 from the germline V gene are LNHDA and SQIVND (reference sequence). The CDR3 runs to 16 residues. V shed 6 bases and J 4 bases; nucleotides not matched to a gene: 9. DNA for the CDR3: TGTGCCAGTAGGGGAATGGGACAGGGGGCGTCAGAGACCCAGTACTTC. Translated: CASRGMGQGASETQYF.

The gene calls are TRBV15 and TRBJ2-3, with 8 bases identical to TRBD1. V gave up 3 bases and J gave up 6 bases; unmatched junction bases: 8. CDR3 length: 15 residues. Germline CDR1 and CDR2: LNHNV and YYDKDF (reference sequence). The CDR3 sequence is CATSSGQGSSDTQYF. In nucleotides, the CDR3 is TGTGCCACCAGCAGCGGACAGGGTTCATCGGATACGCAGTATTTT. Full variable domain (outside the CDR3, taken from reference TRBV15 and TRBJ2-3): DAMVIQNPRYQVTQFGKPVTLSCSQTLNHNVMYWYQQKSSQAPKLLFHYYDKDFNNEADTPDNFQSRRPNTSFCFLDIRSPGLGDTAMYLCATSSGQGSSDTQYFGPGTRLTVL.

V usage is TRBV7-2 and J usage is TRBJ1-1; 9 bases line up with TRBD1. The germline V gene has CDR1 SGHTA and CDR2 FQGNSA. V lost 5 bases and J lost 3; bases outside the gene matches: 7. CDR3 size: 15 residues. The CDR3 DNA follows: TGTGCCAGCAGCCTCCGGGACAGGGTGCACACTGAAGCTTTCTTT. This gives the protein CASSLRDRVHTEAFF.

The chain is built from TRBV18 and TRBJ1-2, with a possible D match to TRBD1 (6 bases). CDR1 is KGHSH, CDR2 LQKENI, per germline. V shed 4 bases and J shed 7 bases, with 13 bases lying between them. CDR3 size: 13 residues. CDR3 sequence (DNA): TGTGCCAGCTCACGAGACAGGAAGAGTGGCTACACCTTC. Translating it yields CASSRDRKSGYTF.

This chain links TRBV10-2 with TRBJ2-7, with 8 bases matching TRBD2. J lost 0 bases, V lost 7 bases, and 11 bases had no gene match. CDR3 size: 16 residues. Per the germline V gene, CDR1 is WSHSY and CDR2 is SAAADI. The chain's CDR3 is CASIGSAGGTSYEQYV. CDR3 sequence (DNA): TGCGCCAGCATTGGGTCGGCGGGGGGAACCTCCTACGAGCAGTACGTC.

The chain has TRBV11-3 and TRBJ2-7, with 8 bases fitting TRBD1. The CDR3 covers 15 residues. Germline V gene lookup returns CDR1 SGHNT and CDR2 YENEEA. J was trimmed by 5 bases and V by 2 bases; bases with no gene match: 8. This chain's CDR3 is CASSLPGQGSDEQYF. Written as DNA, the CDR3 is TGTGCCAGCAGCTTACCAGGACAGGGTTCCGACGAGCAGTACTTC.

V usage is TRBV5-4 and J usage is TRBJ2-7; D is perhaps TRBD2 (6 bases). Between the trimmed V and J ends, which lost 4 bases and 6 bases, there was a span of 20 bases. The CDR3 runs 15 residues. Germline values: CDR1 SGHNT, CDR2 YYREEE (reference sequence). The CDR3 loop reads CASSKKGGGGSEQYF. The CDR3 DNA is TGTGCCAGCAGCAAGAAGGGAGGTGGGGGTTCCGAGCAGTACTTC.